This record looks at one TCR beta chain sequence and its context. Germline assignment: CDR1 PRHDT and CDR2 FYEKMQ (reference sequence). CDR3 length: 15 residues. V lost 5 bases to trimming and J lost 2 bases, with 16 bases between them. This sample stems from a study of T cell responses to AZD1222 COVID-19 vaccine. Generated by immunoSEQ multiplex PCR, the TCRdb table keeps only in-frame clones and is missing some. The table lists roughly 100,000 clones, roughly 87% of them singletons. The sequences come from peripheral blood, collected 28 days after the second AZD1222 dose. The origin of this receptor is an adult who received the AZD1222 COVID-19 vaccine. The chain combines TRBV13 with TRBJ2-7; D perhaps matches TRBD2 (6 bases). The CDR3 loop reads CASSLRVTRPYEQYF. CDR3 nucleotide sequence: TGTGCCAGCAGCCTCCGAGTGACTAGGCCCTACGAGCAGTACTTC.